These 5 T cell receptor beta chains originate from one sample sequenced in a study of Graves' ophthalmopathy and Graves' hyperthyroidism (dated by TCRdb to the late 2010s). This sample was sequenced with an Illumina HiSeq 2000. TCR beta CDR3 regions were amplified from RNA transcripts for repertoire sequencing. A first-round RT-PCR used HTBI primers with the Qiagen OneStep RT-PCR kit, followed by a second-round multiplex PCR, size selection and purification. TCRdb trimmed public reads at Q25 via fastp, called clones via MiXCR and kept in-frame beta chains. Rows with one shared CDR3 protein collapse into an entry with the most common genes and DNA. The sample contains fewer than 650,000 distinct CDR3 sequences, 22% of them found a single time. The ten largest clonotypes hold approximately 6.5% of the sample. What was sequenced was peripheral blood. The receptor set was obtained from a woman younger than 35 with stable Graves' hyperthyroidism. Some clones in this sample may be carry-over from other donors' samples. Donor details come from another sample of the same person, matched by shared clones.

The chain is built from TRBV6-1 and TRBJ1-5, with 7 bases aligning to TRBD1. Germline V gives CDR1 MNHNS, CDR2 SASEGT. The CDR3 length is 17 residues. V gave up 7 bases and J gave up 2 bases; unmatched junction bases: 14. CDR3 nucleotide sequence: TGTGCCAGCACCGTGGCAGGGGGAAGTTTAGGCAATCAGCCCCAGCATTTT. Amino acids: CASTVAGGSLGNQPQHF.

This clonotype was found many times. The chain recombines TRBV30 with TRBJ1-2; no reliable D call. The V and J ends lost 5 bases and 2 bases respectively, with 12 bases between them. The V gene's germline CDR1 is GTSNPN and CDR2 SVGIG (reference sequence). The CDR3 contains 13 residues. CDR3 residues: CAWGDTHNYGYTF. In nucleotides, the CDR3 is TGTGCCTGGGGCGACACCCACAACTATGGCTACACCTTC.

The V call is TRBV3-1, the J call TRBJ2-2; TRBD2 agrees at 8 bases. V lost 7 bases, J lost 6 bases, and 22 bases stayed unmatched. The CDR3 length is 19 residues. Per the germline V gene, CDR1 is LGHDT and CDR2 is YNNKEL (reference sequence). This CDR3 is CASNPRTSGTPSGAGELFF. CDR3 DNA sequence: TGTGCCAGCAATCCCCGTACTAGCGGAACCCCTTCGGGCGCCGGGGAGCTGTTTTTT.

This clonotype has ten or more counts. V gene TRBV27 combines with J gene TRBJ1-1; TRBD1 agrees at 7 bases. The germline CDR1 and CDR2 sequences are MNHEY and SMNVEV (reference sequence). J gave up 1 base and V 7 bases, and 6 bases lay outside the gene matches. The CDR3 sequence is 14 residues long. The CDR3 bases are TGTGCCAGCATGACGGGACAGCCGAACACTGAAGCTTTCTTT. It is translated as CASMTGQPNTEAFF.

This clonotype was picked up many times. V is TRBV12-3 or TRBV12-4 and J is TRBJ1-1; maybe TRBD1 (6 bases). V was trimmed by 2 bases and J by 1 base, leaving 11 bases between them. The CDR3 spans 15 residues. DNA for the CDR3: TGTGCCAGCAGTTTAATGGCAGGGGCGAACACTGAAGCTTTCTTT. Protein product: CASSLMAGANTEAFF.